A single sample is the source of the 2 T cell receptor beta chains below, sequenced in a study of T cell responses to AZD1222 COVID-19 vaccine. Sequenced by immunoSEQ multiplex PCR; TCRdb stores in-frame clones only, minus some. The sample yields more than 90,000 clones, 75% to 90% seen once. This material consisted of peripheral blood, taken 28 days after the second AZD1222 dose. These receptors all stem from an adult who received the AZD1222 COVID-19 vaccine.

CDR3 coding DNA: TGTGCCAGCAGTTACGCCCTAGCGGCTAGCACAGATACGCAGTATTTT. It translates to CASSYALAASTDTQYF. The V and J genes are TRBV6-5 and TRBJ2-3; 7 nucleotides match TRBD2. The CDR3 has 16 residues. V lost 2 bases and J lost 0; bases outside the gene matches: 5. Germline values: CDR1 MNHEY, CDR2 SVGAGI.

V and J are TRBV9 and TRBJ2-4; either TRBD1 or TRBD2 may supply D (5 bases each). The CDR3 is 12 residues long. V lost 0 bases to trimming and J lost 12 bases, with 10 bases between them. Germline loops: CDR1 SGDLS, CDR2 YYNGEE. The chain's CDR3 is CASSVGIGTQYF. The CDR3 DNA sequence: TGTGCCAGCAGCGTAGGTATAGGGACTCAGTACTTC.